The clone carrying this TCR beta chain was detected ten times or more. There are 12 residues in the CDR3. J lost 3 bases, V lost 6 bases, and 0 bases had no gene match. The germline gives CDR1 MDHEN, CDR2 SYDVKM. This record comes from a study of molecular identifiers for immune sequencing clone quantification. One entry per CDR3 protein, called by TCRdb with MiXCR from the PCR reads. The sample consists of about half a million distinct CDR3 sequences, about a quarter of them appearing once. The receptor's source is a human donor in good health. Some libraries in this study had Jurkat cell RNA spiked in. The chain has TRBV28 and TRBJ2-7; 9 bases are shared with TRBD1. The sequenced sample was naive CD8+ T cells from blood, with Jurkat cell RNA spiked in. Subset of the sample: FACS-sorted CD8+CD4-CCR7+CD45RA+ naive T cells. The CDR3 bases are TGTGCCAGCAGGGACAGGGGCTACGAGCAGTACTTC. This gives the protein CASRDRGYEQYF. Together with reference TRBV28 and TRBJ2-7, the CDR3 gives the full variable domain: DVKVTQSSRYLVKRTGEKVFLECVQDMDHENMFWYRQDPGLGLRLIYFSYDVKMKEKGDIPEGYSVSREKKERFSLILESASTNQTSMYLCASRDRGYEQYFGPGTRLTVT.